This T cell receptor beta chain was documented in a study of yellow fever vaccine responses in identical twins. Study observations and caveats: Reportedly, twins' vaccine T cell responses looked partly convergent and partly personalized.

As to this clonotype: Its matching antigen is unknown.

MiXCR, applied by TCRdb to the RT-PCR reads, yields one record per CDR3 protein. The repertoire holds about 11,000 distinct CDR3 sequences, with over 60% as singletons. The V gene's germline CDR1 is SGHNT and CDR2 YENEEA. This CDR3 has 14 residues. Trimming removed 5 bases from V and 3 bases from J, with 14 bases in between. The chain joins TRBV11-3 to TRBJ2-7; D might be TRBD2 (5 bases). This TCR was recovered from a woman aged 18-35 years who received the yellow fever vaccine. Sequences were derived from T cells from blood (PBMCs), unsorted or a sorted subset (not recorded which), sampled before or after yellow fever vaccination (not recorded which). CDR3 residues: CASSTRYRDYEQYF. The CDR3 DNA reads as TGTGCCAGCAGCACGAGATACCGGGACTACGAGCAGTACTTC.